The 27 T cell receptor beta chains below all came from one sample that was sequenced in a study of T cell repertoires in cytomegalovirus infection. TCRdb used MiXCR to reprocess the reads, holding one entry per CDR3 protein. The sample consists of approximately 320,000 distinct CDR3 sequences, approximately 9.5% of them appearing once. Sequenced input: PBMCs. The receptors were sampled from a human donor in good health (CMV status not recorded). Some clones in this sample may be carry-over from other donors' samples.

This clonotype was found a few times. This chain joins TRBV7-9 and TRBJ1-3, with D unresolved. Between the trimmed V and J ends, which lost 5 bases and 3 bases, there was a span of 11 bases. Germline CDR1 reads SEHNR; CDR2 reads FQNEAQ (reference sequence). The CDR3 is made up of 14 amino acids. The CDR3 DNA reads as TGTGCCAGCAGCCGCGTGGAGTTTGGAAACACCATATATTTT. Translated, it gives CASSRVEFGNTIYF.

Regarding this clonotype: A read error is likely, as this CDR3 ends without the conserved phenylalanine or tryptophan. The CDR3 protein is CASSLPGGSGANVLTL. In DNA form, the CDR3 reads TGTGCCAGCAGTCTCCCGGGGGGCTCTGGGGCCAACGTCCTGACTCTC. The gene calls are TRBV7-3 and TRBJ2-6; 7 bases are shared with TRBD2. The CDR3 has 16 amino acids. Germline CDR1 is SGHTA and CDR2 is FQGTGA. V was clipped by 6 bases and J by 0 bases; unmatched bases: 5.

This clonotype was detected a few times. The chain is built from TRBV12-5 and TRBJ2-1; D uncertain. Germline CDR1 and CDR2: LGHNT and FRNRAP. Between the trimmed V and J ends, which lost 6 bases and 2 bases, there was a span of 14 bases. The CDR3 is made up of 15 amino acids. This chain's CDR3 is CASGPRLFPYNEQFF. CDR3 nucleotide sequence: TGTGCTAGTGGCCCTCGACTTTTCCCCTACAATGAGCAGTTCTTC.

This clonotype was detected ten times or more. The chain joins TRBV3-1 to TRBJ1-2; D unclear. Germline V gene lookup returns CDR1 LGHDT and CDR2 YNNKEL (reference sequence). Trimming stripped 1 base from V and 2 bases from J, with 11 bases between. The CDR3 is 15 amino acids. CDR3 protein: CASSQGPRPNYGYTF. The CDR3 DNA reads TGTGCCAGCAGCCAAGGGCCGCGGCCGAACTATGGCTACACCTTC.

As for this clonotype: A read error may explain this, as a much larger clone is one base away. This chain joins TRBV18 and TRBJ1-2, with TRBD1 matching 12 bases. Germline CDR1 reads KGHSH; CDR2 reads LQKENI. This CDR3 contains 17 residues. In nucleotides, the CDR3 is TGTGCCGGCTCAACGTCCGGGACAGGGGGCCTAAACTATGGCTACACCTTC. This encodes CAGSTSGTGGLNYGYTF.

The CDR3 loop is CASSGYMDEQYF. For the CDR3, the DNA is TGTGCCAGCTCCGGCTACATGGACGAGCAGTACTTC. The chain links TRBV18 to TRBJ2-7; D is uncertain. The CDR3 spans 12 residues. Germline CDR1 is KGHSH and CDR2 is LQKENI. Trimming removed 6 bases from V and 5 bases from J, with 11 bases in between.

This clonotype has at least ten counts. The J gene is TRBJ1-5, the V gene TRBV7-2; no clear D gene. Germline CDR1 and CDR2: SGHTA and FQGNSA. The CDR3 has 13 residues. Trimming removed 5 bases from V and 9 bases from J, with 14 bases in between. The CDR3 reads CASSPRERSPQHF. DNA for the CDR3: TGTGCCAGCAGCCCCCGTGAGCGCTCGCCCCAGCATTTT.

Note on this clonotype: One base away lies a much larger clone, so this may be a sequencing read error. The chain combines TRBV7-2 with TRBJ1-5; TRBD1 might be the D (5 bases). The CDR3 covers 16 residues. Germline lookup yields CDR1 SGHTA and CDR2 FQGNSA. V was clipped by 5 bases and J by 0 bases, with 14 bases between them. The CDR3 loop reads CASSPGATYSNQPQHF. CDR3 sequence (DNA): TGTGCCAGCAGCCCCGGGGCAACATATAGCAATCAGCCCCAGCATTTT.

This clonotype was counted at least ten times. The V call is TRBV7-2, the J call TRBJ2-2; 7 nucleotides agree with TRBD2. From germline, CDR1 is SGHTA and CDR2 FQGNSA. V was clipped by 5 bases and J by 5 bases; unmatched bases: 5. The length of the CDR3 is 14 residues. CDR3 sequence: CASSRLAQTGELFF. In nucleotides, the CDR3 is TGTGCCAGCAGCCGACTAGCCCAAACCGGGGAGCTGTTTTTT.

The CDR3 sequence is CSAKALAGRNEQYF. The CDR3 DNA follows: TGCAGTGCGAAAGCTCTAGCGGGGAGAAACGAGCAGTACTTC. V usage is TRBV20-1 and J usage is TRBJ2-7; 9 bases agree with TRBD2. This CDR3 region has 14 residues. Germline assignment: CDR1 DFQATT and CDR2 SNEGSKA (reference sequence). V dropped 6 bases and J dropped 5; count of bases not matched to a gene: 11.

In its sample, this clonotype was seen a few times. The chain employs TRBV7-9 and TRBJ1-4; 8 bases are shared with TRBD1. Germline CDR1 and CDR2: SEHNR and FQNEAQ (reference sequence). The CDR3 has 16 residues. J gave up 4 bases and V 5 bases, and 9 bases lay outside the gene matches. This CDR3 reads CASSRPGQGDNEKLFF. The DNA of the CDR3 is TGTGCCAGCAGCCGACCTGGACAGGGTGATAATGAAAAACTGTTTTTT.

The chain carries TRBV11-2 and TRBJ2-4, with 13 bases matching TRBD2. From germline, CDR1 is SGHAT and CDR2 FQNNGV. The V and J ends lost 6 bases and 1 base, in that order; junction bases with no gene match: 6. CDR3 size: 17 residues. The CDR3 loop reads CASRITSGRAAKNIQYF. The CDR3 coding sequence is TGTGCCAGCAGGATCACTAGCGGGAGGGCCGCCAAAAACATTCAGTACTTC. Based on the CDR3 plus reference TRBV11-2 and TRBJ2-4, the full variable domain is EAGVAQSPRYKIIEKRQSVAFWCNPISGHATLYWYQQILGQGPKLLIQFQNNGVVDDSQLPKDRFSAERLKGVDSTLKIQPAKLEDSAVYLCASRITSGRAAKNIQYFGAGTRLSVL.

This clonotype came up many times. The J gene is TRBJ2-3, the V gene TRBV12-3 or TRBV12-4; TRBD2 aligns across 8 bases. Germline trimming cut 6 bases from V and 5 bases from J; bases unmatched to any gene: 10. The CDR3 has 15 residues. CDR3 bases: TGTGCCAGCAGGATTAGCGGGAAGATCGGAGATACGCAGTATTTT. This sequence encodes CASRISGKIGDTQYF.

The CDR3 DNA reads as TGCAGTGCCATCGGAGAGATTGGAGCTTCACCCCTCCACTTT. This gives the protein CSAIGEIGASPLHF. The chain employs TRBV20-1 and TRBJ1-6, with D unclear. Germline V gene lookup returns CDR1 DFQATT and CDR2 SNEGSKA (reference sequence). This CDR3 is 14 amino acids long. Trimming cost V 6 bases and J 9 bases, with 18 bases left between them.

The gene calls are TRBV7-3 and TRBJ2-7, with TRBD1 matching over 7 bases. V was pared by 2 bases and J by 3 bases, with 7 bases of the junction left unmatched. CDR3 length equals 15 residues. Germline V gene lookup returns CDR1 SGHTA and CDR2 FQGTGA. DNA of the CDR3: TGTGCCAGCAGCTTAGAGGGGGCTAATAACTACGAGCAGTACTTC. This translates into CASSLEGANNYEQYF.

This clonotype is a singleton in its sample. A read error may explain this, as a much larger clone is one base away. This sequence joins TRBV7-2 and TRBJ2-1; D not resolved. Per germline, CDR1 SGHTA and CDR2 FQGNSA. The CDR3 is 12 amino acids. Trimming took off 8 bases at V and 2 bases at J, with 7 bases between the two ends. CDR3 coding DNA: TGTGCCAGCGGCCGCCCCTACAATGAGCAGTTCTTC. Protein: CASGRPYNEQFF.

This clonotype has at least ten counts. The rearrangement uses TRBV18 and TRBJ1-1; TRBD1 matches 8 bases. CDR3 size: 15 residues. Germline V gene sequence: CDR1 KGHSH, CDR2 LQKENI. Trimming took 3 bases from V and 0 from J; bases not matched to a gene: 3. As DNA, the CDR3 is TGTGCCAGCTCACCGGGACAGGCATTGAACACTGAAGCTTTCTTT. Translated: CASSPGQALNTEAFF.

The table lists this clonotype with many counts. The chain recombines TRBV4-3 with TRBJ2-7; the D is unclear. V was clipped by 0 bases and J by 1 base, with 7 bases between them. Per germline, CDR1 LGHNA and CDR2 YSLEER. This CDR3 region has 14 residues. This chain's CDR3 is CASSQDSLSYEQYF. As DNA, the CDR3 is TGCGCCAGCAGCCAAGATTCCCTGTCCTACGAGCAGTACTTC.

This clonotype was counted at least ten times. The chain carries TRBV12-3 or TRBV12-4 and TRBJ1-1; unclear D gene. V gave up 6 bases and J gave up 7 bases, with 18 bases separating them. This CDR3 region has 14 residues. The CDR3 sequence: CASSPFGGGDEAFF. CDR3 sequence (DNA): TGTGCCAGCAGCCCCTTCGGAGGAGGTGATGAAGCTTTCTTT.

The chain links TRBV28 to TRBJ2-1, with D possibly being TRBD1 or TRBD2 (6 bases each). V was shortened by 5 bases and J by 6 bases, with 20 bases between the two germline ends. Looked up from germline, CDR1 is MDHEN and CDR2 is SYDVKM. This CDR3 has 16 amino acids. CDR3 amino acids: CASSKTARGGSNEQFF. The CDR3 DNA follows: TGTGCCAGCAGTAAGACCGCGCGAGGGGGGTCCAATGAGCAGTTCTTC.

This sequence joins TRBV20-1 and TRBJ1-1, with D possibly being TRBD1 (5 bases). The germline CDR1 and CDR2 sequences are DFQATT and SNEGSKA (reference sequence). CDR3 length: 12 residues. V was shortened by 8 bases and J by 4 bases, with 14 bases between the two germline ends. CDR3 nucleotide sequence: TGCAGTCCCCAGGGACGGGTCACTGAAGCTTTCTTT. It yields the protein CSPQGRVTEAFF.

The chain carries TRBV9 and TRBJ2-1; 8 bases fit TRBD2. The CDR3 totals 15 residues. Trimming at V came to 4 bases and at J to 8 bases, leaving 11 bases not matched to a gene. Germline-derived CDR1 and CDR2 are SGDLS and YYNGEE. CDR3 amino acids: CASSPPGGPWDEQFF. CDR3 in DNA: TGTGCCAGCAGCCCACCGGGGGGGCCGTGGGATGAGCAGTTCTTC.

A few counts support this clonotype. This chain links TRBV12-5 with TRBJ2-7; TRBD2 is a possible D gene (5 bases). V was cut by 10 bases and J by 0 bases, with 19 bases left in between. CDR1 and CDR2 from the germline V gene are LGHNT and FRNRAP. The CDR3 sequence is 15 residues long. As DNA, the CDR3 is TGTGCTACTCGTCCCTCCTCAACTAGCTCCTACGAGCAGTACTTC. It specifies CATRPSSTSSYEQYF.

This clonotype was counted a few times. This rearrangement joins TRBV7-9 to TRBJ1-5; TRBD1 aligns across 9 bases. Germline assignment: CDR1 SEHNR and CDR2 FQNEAQ (reference sequence). The CDR3 length is 14 residues. V trimming: 6 bases; J trimming: 7 bases; junction bases outside the gene matches: 7. CDR3 bases: TGTGCCAGCAGTCGGGACAGGGAAGGGCAGCCCCAGCATTTT. This translates into CASSRDREGQPQHF.

This clonotype was seen ten or more times. The rearrangement uses TRBV19 and TRBJ1-1; 7 positions agree with TRBD1. Germline trimming cut 7 bases from V and 5 bases from J; bases unmatched to any gene: 10. There are 14 residues in the CDR3. The germline V gene encodes CDR1 LNHDA and CDR2 SQIVND (reference sequence). The chain's CDR3 is CASTRDRGQTEAFF. The CDR3 DNA reads as TGTGCCAGTACGCGGGACAGAGGGCAGACTGAAGCTTTCTTT.

This clonotype was detected ten times or more. This chain uses TRBV7-2 with TRBJ1-2, with D hard to call. Per germline, CDR1 SGHTA and CDR2 FQGNSA. The germline V and J ends were trimmed by 1 base and 4 bases, with 10 bases remaining between them. The CDR3 spans 14 residues. As DNA, the CDR3 is TGTGCCAGCAGCTTAGACTATCGGAGCTATGGCTACACCTTC. Translated: CASSLDYRSYGYTF.

This clonotype was detected ten times or more. V usage is TRBV7-2 and J usage is TRBJ2-1; 8 bases align to TRBD1. The germline V gene encodes CDR1 SGHTA and CDR2 FQGNSA. This CDR3 is built from 13 residues. With 6 bases clipped from V and 4 bases from J, the junction kept 2 bases outside the gene matches. The CDR3 DNA reads as TGTGCCAGCAGAGGGACAGGTTACAATGAGCAGTTCTTC. This sequence encodes CASRGTGYNEQFF.